This T cell receptor beta chain came from a study of beta chain features in type 1 diabetes. The CDR3 has 15 amino acids. CDR1 is MNHNY, CDR2 SVGAGI, per germline (reference sequence). V lost 3 bases and J 2 bases, leaving 14 bases between the germline ends. A few counts support this clone. The authors reverse transcribed all of the isolated RNA, so sequencing captured expressed TCRB transcripts. Here immunoSEQ multiplex PCR was the method, and the copy in TCRdb shows in-frame clones only, minus some. The repertoire has 970,000 or so clones, 15% to 20% of them found once; the top ten carry about 0.02%.

The sequence came from a woman aged 18-29 years in good health. Sequencing used naive CD4+ T cells from blood. The J gene is TRBJ2-7, the V gene TRBV6-6; perhaps TRBD2 as D (6 bases). The CDR3 nucleotides read TGTGCCAGCAGTTATGCGACCACGGGAGCCTACGAGCAGTACTTC. This sequence encodes CASSYATTGAYEQYF.